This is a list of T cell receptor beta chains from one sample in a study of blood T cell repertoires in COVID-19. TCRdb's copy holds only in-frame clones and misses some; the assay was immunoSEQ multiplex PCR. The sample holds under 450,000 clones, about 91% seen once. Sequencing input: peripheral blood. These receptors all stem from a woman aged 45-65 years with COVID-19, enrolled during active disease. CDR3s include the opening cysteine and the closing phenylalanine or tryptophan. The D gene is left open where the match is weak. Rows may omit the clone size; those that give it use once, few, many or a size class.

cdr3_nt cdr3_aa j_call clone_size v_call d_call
TGTGCCATCAGTGACTACGGCGGGGGGGCCAATAAGAGCGGTGAGCAGTTCTTC CAISDYGGGANKSGEQFF TRBJ2-1 . TRBV10-3 TRBD2
TGTGCCAGCAGCCCCAGCGGGGGGGCAGAGGAGACCCAGTACTTC CASSPSGGAEETQYF TRBJ2-5 . TRBV11-2 TRBD2
TGCGCCAGCAGCCAAGCGATGGACAGGGGGCGGGCTGGCTACACCTTC CASSQAMDRGRAGYTF TRBJ1-2 once TRBV4-1 TRBD1
TGTGCCGCAGCAAAAGGTCCAGGGGGCTCCTACGAGCAGTACTTC CAAAKGPGGSYEQYF TRBJ2-7 . TRBV27 TRBD1
TGTGCCAGCAGTCCCTACAGGGGAAACACAGATACGCAGTATTTT CASSPYRGNTDTQYF TRBJ2-3 once TRBV11-2 TRBD1
TGTGCCACCAGCGCCTATGGCGGGCAGCCCCAGCATTTT CATSAYGGQPQHF TRBJ1-5 . TRBV15 .
TGTGCCAGCAGTGATGTACAGGGAAACACCATATATTTT CASSDVQGNTIYF TRBJ1-3 . TRBV2 .
TGTGCCAGCAACCGACAGATCATGAACACTGAAGCTTTCTTT CASNRQIMNTEAFF TRBJ1-1 . TRBV5-8 .
TGTGCCAGCAGTTGGGGTAGGGGGGGGTCATACAATGAGCAGTTCTTC CASSWGRGGSYNEQFF TRBJ2-1 . TRBV27 .
TGTGCCAGCTCACTTCCCGGGACTAGCGGGGCCGCAGATACGCAGTATTTT CASSLPGTSGAADTQYF TRBJ2-3 . TRBV18 TRBD2
TGTGCCAGCAGCTTAGGGGCAGGGGGAGACACCATATATTTT CASSLGAGGDTIYF TRBJ1-3 . TRBV7-2 TRBD1
TGTGCCAGCAGCCACGAGGGGGCCGGGGAGCTGTTTTTT CASSHEGAGELFF TRBJ2-2 . TRBV7-7 .
TGTGCCAGCAGTGTGGGTGGGGGGAAAATTGATACGCAGTATTTT CASSVGGGKIDTQYF TRBJ2-3 few TRBV2 .
TGTGCCAGCGGCGGGACAGGGACCCACGAGCAGTACTTC CASGGTGTHEQYF TRBJ2-7 . TRBV6-5 TRBD1
TGTGCCAGCAGCTTAGCGGACTTCTCCTACGAGCAGTACTTC CASSLADFSYEQYF TRBJ2-7 once TRBV11-2 .
TGTGCCAGCATAGACGTGAGCAGGGAAGGAACCCAGTACTTC CASIDVSREGTQYF TRBJ2-5 . TRBV21-1 .